A single sample gave rise to the 28 T cell receptor beta chains below, sequenced in a study of a mutant IDH1 vaccine in newly diagnosed glioma. Generated by immunoSEQ multiplex PCR, the TCRdb table keeps only in-frame clones and is missing some. Of roughly 70,000 clones in the sample, around four fifths were seen once. The time point here: baseline, week 1 (first vaccination visit). The treatment: pre-vaccination baseline after standard-of-care therapy. Source: peripheral blood mononuclear cells (PBMCs), taken from a glioma patient treated with radiotherapy, temozolomide or both. The receptors were sampled from a woman between 18 and 30 years old with glioma. Some clones in this sample may be carry-over from other donors' samples.

The CDR3 nucleotides read TGTGCCAGCAGTGGAAGTAGGGTAGAAGCTTTCTTT. Translated: CASSGSRVEAFF. This chain connects TRBV25-1 to TRBJ1-1; D unclear. Between the trimmed V and J ends, which lost 4 bases and 8 bases, there was a span of 11 bases. The CDR3 covers 12 residues. Germline CDR1 and CDR2: MGHDK and SYGVNS.

The chain recombines TRBV4-1 with TRBJ1-5; TRBD1 is a possible D gene (5 bases). The CDR3 is 15 amino acids. The V gene's germline CDR1 is MGHRA and CDR2 YSYEKL. V dropped 0 bases and J dropped 9 bases, with 15 bases sitting between them. The CDR3 DNA sequence: TGCGCCAGCAGCCAAGATACGGATCCCCAGGGGCCCCAGCATTTT. Encoded protein: CASSQDTDPQGPQHF.

The chain couples TRBV6-5 to TRBJ1-4, with D possibly TRBD1 on 6 matching bases. V lost 0 bases and J lost 7, with 12 bases in between. The CDR3 loop spans 15 amino acids. Per the germline V gene, CDR1 is MNHEY and CDR2 is SVGAGI. The CDR3 region is CASSYSTGAAEKLFF. CDR3 DNA: TGTGCCAGCAGTTACTCAACGGGGGCTGCTGAAAAACTGTTTTTT.

For this clone: At one end the junction does not follow the germline gene, possibly because of a read error. CDR3 DNA sequence: TGTGCCAACAGTTTCTACCCGGGCGAGCAGTACTTC. Its protein product is CANSFYPGEQYF. The V gene is TRBV27, the J gene TRBJ2-7; D gene ambiguous. Germline CDR1 reads MNHEY; CDR2 reads SMNVEV (reference sequence). This CDR3 spans 12 amino acids.

V and J are TRBV19 and TRBJ1-2; D may be TRBD1 (5 bases). The CDR3 has 18 residues. Trimming took off 7 bases at V and 0 bases at J, with 24 bases between the two ends. Looked up from germline, CDR1 is LNHDA and CDR2 is SQIVND (reference sequence). The CDR3 DNA reads TGTGCCAGTATCCCCCGGGACGGACACTTCCTAGCTAACTATGGCTACACCTTC. Protein: CASIPRDGHFLANYGYTF.

The V call is TRBV7-8, the J call TRBJ1-3; perhaps TRBD1 as D (5 bases). Trimming cost V 10 bases and J 7 bases, with 20 bases left between them. Germline loops: CDR1 SGHVS, CDR2 FQNEAQ. This CDR3 contains 14 residues. CDR3 protein: CATGTVRSGNTIYF. Here the CDR3 DNA reads TGTGCCACGGGGACGGTTCGATCGGGGAACACCATATATTTT. Supplemented by reference TRBV7-8 and TRBJ1-3, the full variable domain reads GAGVSQSPRYKVAKRGQDVALRCDPISGHVSLFWYQQALGQGPEFLTYFQNEAQLDKSGLPSDRFFAERPEGSVSTLKIQRTQQEDSAVYLCATGTVRSGNTIYFGEGSWLTVV.

The rearrangement joins TRBV5-1 to TRBJ2-6; 9 bases are shared with TRBD1. The junction had 8 bases not matched to a gene; V was cut back by 4 bases and J by 0 bases. CDR1 SGHRS and CDR2 YFSETQ come from the germline V gene. The CDR3 extends over 18 amino acids. The CDR3 reads CASSLTGTGSSGANVLTF. Written as DNA, the CDR3 is TGCGCCAGCAGCCTAACCGGGACAGGGAGCTCTGGGGCCAACGTCCTGACTTTC.

This clone showed up just a few times. The gene calls are TRBV5-4 and TRBJ1-6; 9 bases agree with TRBD1. CDR3 length: 17 amino acids. V was clipped by 7 bases and J by 3 bases; unmatched bases: 11. Germline assignment: CDR1 SGHNT and CDR2 YYREEE (reference sequence). CDR3 sequence reads: CASRDRAYSDYNSPLHF. The DNA of the CDR3 is TGTGCCAGCCGGGACAGGGCTTACTCTGACTATAATTCACCCCTCCACTTT.

This clone was seen a handful of times. The chain has TRBV6-5 and TRBJ2-2; 8 nucleotides align to TRBD2. The germline V gene encodes CDR1 MNHEY and CDR2 SVGAGI. V gave up 4 bases and J gave up 8 bases; unmatched junction bases: 3. CDR3 size: 13 residues. The CDR3 is CASSSSGRGELFF. The CDR3 DNA reads TGTGCCAGCAGTTCCAGCGGGAGAGGGGAGCTGTTTTTT.

This chain connects TRBV15 to TRBJ1-5; D possibly corresponds to TRBD1 (5 bases). CDR1 and CDR2 (germline): LNHNV, YYDKDF (reference sequence). Trimming left V 0 bases short and J 5 bases short, with 11 bases between. The CDR3 has 15 amino acids. The CDR3 loop is CATSRDGGSHQPQHF. CDR3 nucleotides: TGTGCCACCAGCAGAGATGGGGGGTCCCATCAGCCCCAGCATTTT.

This clone was detected only once. CDR3 in amino acids: CASSIALYRTGRAEAFF. CDR3 in DNA: TGTGCCAGTAGTATAGCACTATACCGGACAGGGCGGGCTGAAGCTTTCTTT. The chain recombines TRBV19 with TRBJ1-1; TRBD1 aligns across 8 bases. The junction had 13 bases not matched to a gene; V was cut back by 1 base and J by 6 bases. This CDR3 contains 17 residues. Germline V gene sequence: CDR1 LNHDA, CDR2 SQIVND (reference sequence).

The V call is TRBV4-3, the J call TRBJ2-2, with a tentative D call TRBD1 (6 bases). Germline CDR1 and CDR2: LGHNA and YSLEER. The CDR3 is 14 amino acids. V was clipped by 5 bases and J by 4 bases, with 11 bases between them. CDR3 region: CASSRLQGTGELFF. The CDR3 DNA sequence: TGCGCCAGCAGCAGACTACAGGGCACCGGGGAGCTGTTTTTT.

As for this clone: One junction end does not reproduce the germline sequence, and a read error may be involved. The chain links TRBV7-7 to TRBJ2-3; D not certain. Germline lookup yields CDR1 SSHAT and CDR2 FNYEAQ (reference sequence). The CDR3 loop spans 14 amino acids. The CDR3 DNA sequence: TGTGCTAGCAGCTTGAGCCCGAACACAGATACGCAGTATTTT. Its protein product is CASSLSPNTDTQYF. The whole variable domain, remainder taken from reference TRBV7-7 and TRBJ2-3, is GAGVSQSPRYKVTKRGQDVTLRCDPISSHATLYWYQQALGQGPEFLTYFNYEAQPDKSGLPSDRFSAERPEGSISTLTIQRTEQRDSAMYRCASSLSPNTDTQYFGPGTRLTVL.

The CDR3 is CASSLGKTGELFF. In DNA form, the CDR3 reads TGCGCCAGCAGCTTGGGGAAAACCGGGGAGCTGTTTTTT. The J gene is TRBJ2-2, the V gene TRBV5-1; D gene ambiguous. Germline lookup yields CDR1 SGHRS and CDR2 YFSETQ. V gave up 0 bases and J gave up 5 bases, with 5 bases separating them. The CDR3 runs 13 residues.

The gene calls are TRBV5-1 and TRBJ2-1; 8 bases are a match to TRBD2. CDR1 is SGHRS and CDR2 is YFSETQ in the germline V gene. V gave up 3 bases and J gave up 3 bases; unmatched junction bases: 20. The CDR3 is made up of 20 amino acids. The CDR3, as DNA: TGCGCCAGCAGCTCCAGAGGTGGCAGCGGAGCGAGCGGGAGCTACAATGAGCAGTTCTTC. This encodes CASSSRGGSGASGSYNEQFF.

The chain employs TRBV14 and TRBJ1-2; D uncertain. Trimming stripped 0 bases from V and 6 bases from J, with 17 bases between. The CDR3 has 16 amino acids. Germline lookup yields CDR1 SGHDN and CDR2 FVKESK. The CDR3 protein is CASSQEWVAGRDGYTF. The CDR3, as DNA: TGTGCCAGCAGCCAAGAATGGGTGGCGGGGAGGGATGGCTACACCTTC.

The chain recombines TRBV7-8 with TRBJ1-2; tentatively, D is TRBD1 (6 bases). Germline-derived CDR1 and CDR2 are SGHVS and FQNEAQ. The CDR3 is made up of 15 amino acids. V gave up 5 bases and J gave up 8 bases, with 21 bases separating them. The CDR3 nucleotides read TGTGCCAGCAGCACGATTCAGGGGCCCAGGGGAGGCTACACCTTC. This translates into CASSTIQGPRGGYTF.

The chain carries TRBV6-6 and TRBJ1-1; D is ambiguous. V lost 5 bases, J lost 2 bases, and 12 bases lay in between. The germline gives CDR1 MNHNY, CDR2 SVGAGI (reference sequence). The CDR3 contains 14 residues. As DNA, the CDR3 is TGTGCCAGCAGTCCCCACATGGGTAACACTGAAGCTTTCTTT. The encoded protein is CASSPHMGNTEAFF.

The rearrangement uses TRBV23-1 and TRBJ1-2; maybe TRBD1 (6 bases). TRBV23-1 is an open reading frame, and its role is uncertain. V lost 1 base, J lost 1 base, and 16 bases lay in between. The CDR3 runs 17 residues. The CDR3 spells CASSQWGQHLDNYGYTF. The CDR3 DNA follows: TGCGCCAGCAGTCAATGGGGGCAGCATCTGGATAACTATGGCTACACCTTC.

This clone was seen only a few times. The genes are TRBV7-9 and TRBJ2-5; D is undetermined. The CDR3 covers 11 residues. V was shortened by 5 bases and J by 7 bases, with 8 bases between the two germline ends. CDR1 SEHNR and CDR2 FQNEAQ come from the germline V gene (reference sequence). The CDR3 protein is CASSLQWTQYF. As DNA, the CDR3 is TGTGCCAGCAGCCTCCAATGGACCCAGTACTTC.

The rearrangement links TRBV5-5 to TRBJ1-5; TRBD1 is a possible D gene (6 bases). CDR1 SGHKS and CDR2 YYEKEE come from the germline V gene (reference sequence). There are 16 residues in the CDR3. The V end was cut by 0 bases, the J end by 2 bases, with 12 bases between. The CDR3: CASSLEGGWGNQPQHF. For the CDR3, the DNA is TGTGCCAGCAGCTTGGAGGGGGGCTGGGGCAATCAGCCCCAGCATTTT. Based on the CDR3 plus reference TRBV5-5 and TRBJ1-5, the full variable domain is DAGVTQSPTHLIKTRGQQVTLRCSPISGHKSVSWYQQVLGQGPQFIFQYYEKEERGRGNFPDRFSARQFPNYSSELNVNALLLGDSALYLCASSLEGGWGNQPQHFGDGTRLSIL.

This clone was picked up a small number of times. This chain links TRBV29-1 with TRBJ2-1; 8 bases are a match to TRBD2. This CDR3 spans 14 amino acids. With V trimmed by 3 bases and J by 7 bases, 8 bases remained unmatched. The V gene's germline CDR1 is SQVTM and CDR2 ANQGSEA. As DNA, the CDR3 is TGCAGCGTTGATCGGGGGGGCGGGTGGAATGAGCAGTTCTTC. Its protein is CSVDRGGGWNEQFF.

V is TRBV7-9 and J is TRBJ2-1; D remains ambiguous. Deletions cut 6 bases from V and 2 bases from J, with 17 bases between. CDR1 is SEHNR and CDR2 is FQNEAQ in the germline V gene (reference sequence). The CDR3 extends over 16 amino acids. The chain's CDR3 is CASRPPSTTTYNEQFF. CDR3 nucleotides: TGTGCCAGCAGACCACCGTCGACCACTACCTACAATGAGCAGTTCTTC.

This chain connects TRBV29-1 to TRBJ1-1; D is uncertain. The germline CDR1 and CDR2 sequences are SQVTM and ANQGSEA. With 5 bases removed from V and 3 bases from J, the gap between germline ends came to 10 bases. CDR3 size: 12 residues. CDR3 DNA sequence: TGCAGCGTTAGCCGAGCGGACACTGAAGCTTTCTTT. Amino acid sequence: CSVSRADTEAFF.

The chain recombines TRBV25-1 with TRBJ2-5; 8 nucleotides line up with TRBD1. Germline trimming cut 6 bases from V and 3 bases from J; bases unmatched to any gene: 6. This CDR3 comprises 14 residues. CDR1 is MGHDK and CDR2 is SYGVNS in the germline V gene. The CDR3 DNA reads as TGTGCCAGCAGGGACAGGGAGAGGGAAGAGACCCAGTACTTC. Its protein product is CASRDREREETQYF.

The V and J genes are TRBV6-6 and TRBJ2-3; D is ambiguous. This CDR3 spans 15 amino acids. The germline V gene encodes CDR1 MNHNY and CDR2 SVGAGI (reference sequence). The V gene lost 2 bases and the J gene lost 4 bases, with 13 bases spanning the gap. For the CDR3, the DNA is TGTGCCAGCAGTTACGCCTTTGGGTCGTCAGATACGCAGTATTTT. This codes for CASSYAFGSSDTQYF.

There are a few counts of this clone. The chain recombines TRBV7-9 with TRBJ2-3; TRBD2 matches at 11 bases. The CDR3 is made up of 16 amino acids. The junction had 6 bases not matched to a gene; V was cut back by 5 bases and J by 2 bases. Germline loops: CDR1 SEHNR, CDR2 FQNEAQ (reference sequence). The DNA of the CDR3 is TGTGCCAGCAGCAGACGGACTAGCGGGTCCACAGATACGCAGTATTTT. This gives the protein CASSRRTSGSTDTQYF.

The V call is TRBV5-1, the J call TRBJ2-2; D gene uncertain. The CDR3 loop spans 16 amino acids. Germline CDR1 reads SGHRS; CDR2 reads YFSETQ. V shed 0 bases and J shed 2 bases, with 11 bases lying between them. CDR3 sequence (DNA): TGCGCCAGCAGCTTGGACGGACCCACAAACACCGGGGAGCTGTTTTTT. Its translation: CASSLDGPTNTGELFF.